The rows below give T cell receptor beta chains drawn from one sample of a study of cytomegalovirus exposure and HLA in healthy donors. Here immunoSEQ multiplex PCR was the method, and the copy in TCRdb shows in-frame clones only, minus some. In all, the sample yields under 150,000 clones. Sequenced material: PBMCs. Every receptor here comes from a woman between 55 and 75 years old in good health and CMV-seronegative. Each CDR3 is given with its conserved first and last residue.

v_call cdr3_aa
TRBV5-1 CASSLGLAGGSYEQYF
TRBV30 CAWSLGRGYEQYF
TRBV6-1 CASRLERGIGEQFF
TRBV7-9 CASSLGRVRQETQYF
TRBV11-2 CASSLIQGAQGNTEAFF
TRBV5-1 CASSEGLPEQYF
TRBV18 CASSPGTGLYEQYF
TRBV7-7 CASSLGGTTTKETQYF
TRBV2 CASRNHRGIGSYEQYF
TRBV13 CASSSLRLAGGAYEQYF
TRBV18 CASSPRQGWFEQFF
TRBV5-4 CASSLGSTSGASTDTQYF
TRBV25-1 CASSITGGLAGELFF
TRBV7-9 CASSFEGADTQYF
TRBV9 CASSPKQENYGYTF
TRBV9 CASSVLAVGGVSPLHF
TRBV6-1 CASSGGRGRGDETQYF
TRBV5-1 CASSPGQSVDTQYF
TRBV6-1 CASSEARLDSLHF
TRBV15 CATRREEGQGHTGELFF
TRBV5-4 CASSYYRGTNTEAFF
TRBV2 CASSVGRMNTEAFF
TRBV1 CTSSQGQGCGYTF
TRBV28 CASSPQGAGTQYF
TRBV5-4 CASSLPLALAGVEDTQYF
TRBV4-2 CASSQARRENGYTF
TRBV25-1 CASSDPAWTGAYNEQFF
TRBV5-6 CASSFPPGQGYEQYF
TRBV29-1 CSLNAGLLDGYTF
TRBV5-1 CASSSDRGRPDTQYF
TRBV5-4 CASSLGGQGAYNEQFF
TRBV18 CASSPDRERGTEAFF
TRBV5-1 CASSSGRGGVGNTIYF
TRBV28 CASSFVTEGEKLFF
TRBV18 CASSPPASNRGSGYTF
TRBV5-1 CASSLQDRGDEQYF
TRBV19 CASSSEAGRPYEQYF
TRBV25-1 CASTPTGGQETQYF
TRBV5-4 CASSLGTGLASAQYF
TRBV7-9 CASSYLAGGVDEQFF
TRBV18 CASSPPVKSGEQFF
TRBV27 CASNPIAGLYNEQFF
TRBV29-1 CSGGVAEQFF
TRBV30 CAWSVGRGLDNEQFF
TRBV10-2 CASSEQGINYGYTF
TRBV28 CASSYLETTNTEAFF
TRBV6-6 CASLGQITDVEQFF
TRBV2 CASEGGGSYEQYF
TRBV7-8 CASSLAGWAGDTQYF
TRBV30 CAWSVLPVTEAFF
TRBV28 CASSFAGGRADTQYF
TRBV10-1 CASMGGNTEAFF
TRBV5-4 CASSLEGGLNTEAFF